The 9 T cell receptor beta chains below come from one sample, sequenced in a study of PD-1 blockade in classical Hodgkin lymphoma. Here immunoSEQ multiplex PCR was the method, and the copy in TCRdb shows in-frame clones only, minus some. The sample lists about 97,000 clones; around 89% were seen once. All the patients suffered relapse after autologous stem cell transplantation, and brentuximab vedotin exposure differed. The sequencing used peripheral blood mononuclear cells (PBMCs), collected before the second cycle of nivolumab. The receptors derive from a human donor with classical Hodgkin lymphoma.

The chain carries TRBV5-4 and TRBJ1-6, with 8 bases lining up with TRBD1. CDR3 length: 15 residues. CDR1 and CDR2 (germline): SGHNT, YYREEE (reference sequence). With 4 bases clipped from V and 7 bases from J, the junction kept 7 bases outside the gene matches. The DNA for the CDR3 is TGTGCCAGCAGCGGCAGGGGGCGCGAGAATTCACCCCTCCACTTT. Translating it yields CASSGRGRENSPLHF.

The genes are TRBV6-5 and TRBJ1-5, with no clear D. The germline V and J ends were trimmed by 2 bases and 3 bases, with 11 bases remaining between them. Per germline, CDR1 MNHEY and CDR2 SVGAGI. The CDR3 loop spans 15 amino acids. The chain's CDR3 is CASSYTPGDNQPQHF. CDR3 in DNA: TGTGCCAGCAGTTACACTCCGGGAGACAATCAGCCCCAGCATTTT.

CDR3 loop: CAGKKGLLRDTEAFF. CDR3 DNA sequence: TGTGCCGGAAAAAAGGGCCTTTTACGAGACACTGAAGCTTTCTTT. The chain joins TRBV30 to TRBJ1-1; D remains ambiguous. CDR3 length: 15 amino acids. Trimming left V 8 bases short and J 3 bases short, with 22 bases between. The germline V gene encodes CDR1 GTSNPN and CDR2 SVGIG (reference sequence).

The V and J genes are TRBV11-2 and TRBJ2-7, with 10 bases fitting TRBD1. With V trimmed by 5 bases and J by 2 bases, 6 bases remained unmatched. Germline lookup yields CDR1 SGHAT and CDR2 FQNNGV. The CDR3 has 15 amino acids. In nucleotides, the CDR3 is TGTGCCAGCAGCCCTCGGACAGGGGGGGCCTACGAGCAGTACTTC. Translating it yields CASSPRTGGAYEQYF.

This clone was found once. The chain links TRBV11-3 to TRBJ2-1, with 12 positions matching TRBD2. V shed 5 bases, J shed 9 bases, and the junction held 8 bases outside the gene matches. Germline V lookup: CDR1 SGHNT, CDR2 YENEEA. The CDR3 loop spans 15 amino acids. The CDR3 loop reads CASSQGLAGRGEQFF. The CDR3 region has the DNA TGTGCCAGCAGCCAAGGACTAGCGGGGAGGGGTGAGCAGTTCTTC.

CDR3 residues: CASREGVYGYTF. As DNA, the CDR3 is TGTGCCAGCAGGGAGGGGGTCTATGGCTACACCTTC. The chain carries TRBV2 and TRBJ1-2; TRBD1 is a possible D gene (6 bases). Trimming took 6 bases from V and 4 from J, leaving 9 bases between them. CDR3 size: 12 residues. From germline, CDR1 is SNHLY and CDR2 FYNNEI.

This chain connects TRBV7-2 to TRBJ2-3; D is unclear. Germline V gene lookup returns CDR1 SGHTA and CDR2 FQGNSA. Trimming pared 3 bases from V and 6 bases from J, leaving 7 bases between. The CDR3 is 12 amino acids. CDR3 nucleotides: TGTGCCAGCAGCTTTAACGTGGATACGCAGTATTTT. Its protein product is CASSFNVDTQYF.

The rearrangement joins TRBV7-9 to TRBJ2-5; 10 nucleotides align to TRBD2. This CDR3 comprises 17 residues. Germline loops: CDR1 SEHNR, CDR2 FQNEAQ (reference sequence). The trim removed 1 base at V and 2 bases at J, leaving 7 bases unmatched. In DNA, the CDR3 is TGTGCCAGCAGCTTAGGTCTAGCGGGGGTCCGTCAAGAGACCCAGTACTTC. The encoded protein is CASSLGLAGVRQETQYF.

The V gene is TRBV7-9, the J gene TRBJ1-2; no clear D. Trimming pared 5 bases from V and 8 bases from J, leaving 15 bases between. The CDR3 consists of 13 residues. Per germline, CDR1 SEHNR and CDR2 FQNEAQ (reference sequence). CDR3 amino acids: CASSLDPSYGYTF. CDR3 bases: TGTGCCAGCAGCCTAGACCCGTCTTACGGCTACACCTTC.